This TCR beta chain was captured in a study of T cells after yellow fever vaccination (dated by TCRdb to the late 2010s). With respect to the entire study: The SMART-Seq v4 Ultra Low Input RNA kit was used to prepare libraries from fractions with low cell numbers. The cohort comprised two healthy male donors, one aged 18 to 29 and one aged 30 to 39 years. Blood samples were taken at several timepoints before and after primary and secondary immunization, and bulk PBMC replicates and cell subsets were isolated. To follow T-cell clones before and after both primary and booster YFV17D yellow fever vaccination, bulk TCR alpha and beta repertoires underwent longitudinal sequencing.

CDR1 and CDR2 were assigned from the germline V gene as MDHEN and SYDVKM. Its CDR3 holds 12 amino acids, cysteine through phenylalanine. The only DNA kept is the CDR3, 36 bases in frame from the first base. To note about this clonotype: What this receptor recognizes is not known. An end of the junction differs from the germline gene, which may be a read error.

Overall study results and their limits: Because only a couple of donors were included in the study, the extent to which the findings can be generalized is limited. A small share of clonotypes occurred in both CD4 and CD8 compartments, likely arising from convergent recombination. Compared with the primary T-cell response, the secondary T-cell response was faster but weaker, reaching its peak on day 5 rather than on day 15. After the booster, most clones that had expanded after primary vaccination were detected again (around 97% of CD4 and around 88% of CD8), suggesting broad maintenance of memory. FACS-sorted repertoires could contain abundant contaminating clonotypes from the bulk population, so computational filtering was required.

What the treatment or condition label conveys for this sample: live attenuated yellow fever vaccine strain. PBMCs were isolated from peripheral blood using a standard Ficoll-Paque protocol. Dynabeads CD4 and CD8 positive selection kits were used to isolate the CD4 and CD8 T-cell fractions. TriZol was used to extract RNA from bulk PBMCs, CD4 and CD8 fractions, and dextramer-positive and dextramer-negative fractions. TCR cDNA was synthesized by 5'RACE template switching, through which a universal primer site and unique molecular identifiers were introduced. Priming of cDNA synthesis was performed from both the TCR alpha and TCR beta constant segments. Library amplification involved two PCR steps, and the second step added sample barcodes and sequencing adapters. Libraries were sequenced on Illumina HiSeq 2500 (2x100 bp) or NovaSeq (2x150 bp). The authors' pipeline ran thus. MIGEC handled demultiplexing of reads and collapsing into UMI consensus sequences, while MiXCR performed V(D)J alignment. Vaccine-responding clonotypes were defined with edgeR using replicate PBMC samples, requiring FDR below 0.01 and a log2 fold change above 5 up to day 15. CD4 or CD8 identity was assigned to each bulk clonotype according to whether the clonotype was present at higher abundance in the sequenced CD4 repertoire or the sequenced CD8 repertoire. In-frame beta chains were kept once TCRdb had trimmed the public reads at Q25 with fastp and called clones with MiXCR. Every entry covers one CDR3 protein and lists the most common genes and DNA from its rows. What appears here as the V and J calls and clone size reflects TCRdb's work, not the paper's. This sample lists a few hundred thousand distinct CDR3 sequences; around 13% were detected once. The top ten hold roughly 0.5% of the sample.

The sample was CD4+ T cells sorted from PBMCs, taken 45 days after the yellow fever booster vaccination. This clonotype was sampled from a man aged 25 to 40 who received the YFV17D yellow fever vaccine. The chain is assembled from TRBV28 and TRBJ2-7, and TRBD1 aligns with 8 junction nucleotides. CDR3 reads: CASSTFPGQASF. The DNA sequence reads TGTGCCAGCAGCACATTCCCGGGACAGGCCTCCTTC.